The clone carrying this T cell receptor beta chain was detected only a few times. This entry comes from a study of blood T cell repertoires in COVID-19. Study-wide context: Samples of COVID-19 (acute and convalescent) were obtained from the United States, Italy and Spain.

Authors' analysis steps: Estimation of nucleated cell counts relied on the amplification of reference gene primers. The method was immunoSEQ multiplex PCR; TCRdb's version includes in-frame clones alone and lacks a portion of them. V and J calls and clone size come straight from that table; D and trimming were deduced from the DNA. Of about 16,000 clones in the sample, approximately 93% are singletons; the top ten hold 4.5% to 7%. CDR3 size: 16 residues. The V gene lost 2 bases and the J gene lost 2 bases, with 16 bases spanning the gap. Per germline, CDR1 LGHDT and CDR2 YNNKEL (reference sequence). The sample taken for sequencing was peripheral blood. The chain uses TRBV3-1 (or the pseudogene TRBV3-2) and TRBJ2-7, with D maybe TRBD2 (6 bases). The sequence derives from a human donor in a cohort sampled during active COVID-19. In DNA form, the CDR3 reads TGTGCCAGCAGCCAAAATAGGGCGGGGCGTCCCTACGAGCAGTACTTC. Translated: CASSQNRAGRPYEQYF.